The 14 T cell receptor beta chains listed next were all sequenced from one sample in a study of T cells in Graves' hyperthyroidism and ophthalmopathy. Template material for amplifying TCR beta CDR3 regions consisted of RNA transcripts. When the TCR CDR3 underwent first-round RT-PCR, the HTBI primer set was used. In TCRdb, the multiplex PCR reads were re-called with MiXCR into one record per CDR3 protein. Of roughly 750,000 distinct CDR3 sequences in the sample, approximately 16% were seen once. The sequenced sample was blood. Source of these receptors: a man aged 18 to 30 with Graves' hyperthyroidism.

This clonotype was observed at least ten times. One end of the junction is discordant with germline, which a read error may explain. The chain is built from TRBV5-1 and TRBJ2-7, with D possibly called TRBD1 or TRBD2 (5 bases each). The CDR3 consists of 14 residues. The germline CDR1 and CDR2 sequences are SGHRS and YFSETQ. The chain's CDR3 is CASSLGTASYEQYF. Here the CDR3 DNA reads TGTGCCAGCAGTTTAGGGACGGCCTCCTACGAGCAGTACTTC.

The chain employs TRBV11-2 and TRBJ2-5, with no clear D. Germline lookup yields CDR1 SGHAT and CDR2 FQNNGV. Trimming took off 2 bases at V and 2 bases at J, with 12 bases between the two ends. The length of the CDR3 is 15 residues. Here the CDR3 reads CASSLSESWQETQYF. CDR3 bases: TGTGCCAGCAGCTTATCGGAGTCGTGGCAAGAGACCCAGTACTTC.

This clonotype was recorded many times. The chain has TRBV28 and TRBJ2-5; 10 positions match TRBD1. The germline V gene encodes CDR1 MDHEN and CDR2 SYDVKM. Trimming removed 5 bases from V and 2 bases from J; junction bases left unmatched: 5. This CDR3 is 15 amino acids long. CDR3 DNA: TGTGCCAGCAGTGTTCCGGACAGGGGGCAAGAGACCCAGTACTTC. Translated, it gives CASSVPDRGQETQYF.

The chain is built from TRBV25-1 and TRBJ1-1; D remains unclear. From germline, CDR1 is MGHDK and CDR2 SYGVNS. Trimming pared 3 bases from V and 0 bases from J, leaving 8 bases between. This CDR3 is built from 14 residues. The CDR3 coding sequence is TGTGCCAGCAGTGATGGTGTACTGAACACTGAAGCTTTCTTT. It translates to CASSDGVLNTEAFF.

V and J are TRBV6-2 or TRBV6-3 and TRBJ2-7, with D perhaps matching TRBD1 (5 bases). Germline-derived CDR1 and CDR2 are MNHEY and SVGEGT. CDR3 length: 14 amino acids. Trimming removed 5 bases at V and 0 bases at J, with 11 bases between. The DNA for the CDR3 is TGTGCCAGCAGTCTGACAGACCGCTCCTACGAGCAGTACTTC. Protein product: CASSLTDRSYEQYF.

The J gene is TRBJ2-1, the V gene TRBV4-2, with D perhaps TRBD1 (6 bases). The CDR3 length is 14 residues. V shed 5 bases and J shed 10 bases, with 18 bases lying between them. Germline V gene sequence: CDR1 LGHNA, CDR2 YNFKEQ. The CDR3 sequence is CASSATGWIGEQFF. CDR3 coding DNA: TGTGCCAGCAGCGCTACAGGGTGGATTGGAGAGCAGTTCTTC.

The chain recombines TRBV11-2 with TRBJ2-5; TRBD1 is a possible D gene (6 bases). V was pared by 0 bases and J by 4 bases, with 18 bases between. Germline CDR1 is SGHAT and CDR2 is FQNNGV. The CDR3 contains 17 residues. CDR3 in amino acids: CASSLDLQGMGGETQYF. The DNA for the CDR3 is TGTGCCAGCAGCTTAGATCTCCAGGGGATGGGCGGAGAGACCCAGTACTTC.

This clonotype was recorded many times. J is TRBJ2-1 and V is TRBV2; 8 nucleotides line up with TRBD2. Trimming took 6 bases from V and 4 from J; bases not matched to a gene: 8. From germline, CDR1 is SNHLY and CDR2 FYNNEI. This CDR3 contains 15 residues. The CDR3 sequence is CASSPRGTSYNEQFF. The CDR3 DNA follows: TGTGCCAGCAGCCCAAGAGGGACTAGTTACAATGAGCAGTTCTTC.

This chain connects TRBV18 to TRBJ2-1; D call uncertain. This CDR3 has 14 residues. The V gene's germline CDR1 is KGHSH and CDR2 LQKENI. V lost 5 bases and J 4 bases, leaving 12 bases between the germline ends. The CDR3 loop is CASSATRVYNEQFF. CDR3 sequence (DNA): TGTGCCAGCTCAGCGACAAGGGTGTACAATGAGCAGTTCTTC.

In this sample, this clonotype turned up a few times. This chain's CDR3 is CASSLGQGQGQPQHF. Here the CDR3 DNA reads TGTGCCAGCAGCTTAGGACAGGGGCAGGGTCAGCCCCAGCATTTT. The chain employs TRBV7-9 and TRBJ1-5; 8 bases align to TRBD1. After removal of 1 base from V and 6 bases from J, the junction contained 5 bases not matched to a gene. The germline gives CDR1 SEHNR, CDR2 FQNEAQ (reference sequence). The CDR3 consists of 15 residues.

This clonotype has at least ten counts. The chain combines TRBV20-1 with TRBJ2-3, with TRBD1 as a possible D gene (6 bases). V lost 6 bases to trimming and J lost 2 bases, with 12 bases between them. The length of the CDR3 is 13 residues. Germline CDR1 is DFQATT and CDR2 is SNEGSKA (reference sequence). This CDR3 reads CSARRDNTDTQYF. The CDR3 region has the DNA TGCAGTGCCCGCCGGGACAACACAGATACGCAGTATTTT.

This clonotype was picked up many times. The genes are TRBV6-1 and TRBJ2-2, with 7 bases lining up with TRBD1. The V and J ends lost 8 bases and 4 bases, in that order; junction bases with no gene match: 1. Germline CDR1 is MNHNS and CDR2 is SASEGT. The length of the CDR3 is 12 residues. The CDR3 spells CASGDSTGELFF. The CDR3 DNA reads as TGTGCCAGCGGGGACAGCACCGGGGAGCTGTTTTTT.

This clonotype appeared many times. The chain combines TRBV9 with TRBJ2-1, with TRBD2 identical over 14 bases. V trimming: 3 bases; J trimming: 7 bases; junction bases outside the gene matches: 3. This CDR3 contains 15 residues. In germline, CDR1 is SGDLS, CDR2 YYNGEE. CDR3 amino acids: CASSATSGRVNEQFF. In nucleotides, the CDR3 is TGTGCCAGCAGCGCGACTAGCGGGAGGGTGAATGAGCAGTTCTTC.

This clonotype was counted many times. This sequence joins TRBV11-2 and TRBJ2-7; TRBD2 might be the D (6 bases). The CDR3 is 14 amino acids. Germline CDR1 and CDR2: SGHAT and FQNNGV. V lost 5 bases and J 7 bases, leaving 18 bases between the germline ends. The CDR3 loop reads CASSTADPAGEQYF. The CDR3, as DNA: TGTGCCAGCAGCACCGCCGACCCGGCGGGGGAGCAGTACTTC.